This T cell receptor beta chain was retrieved from a study of blood T cell repertoires in COVID-19. Study in general: Both acute and convalescent COVID-19 samples were obtained from the United States, Italy and Spain.

Followed over time, Seattle patients had been enrolled while infection was active. Using immunoSEQ multiplex PCR, the repertoire was profiled, and TCRdb retains in-frame clones only, with some absent. The sample has 440,000 or so clones, about 88% seen once. The CDR3 length is 15 residues. CDR1 is LNHDA, CDR2 SQIVND, per germline (reference sequence). The V gene end was trimmed by 5 bases and the J gene end by 2 bases; junction bases not matched to a gene: 7. This receptor was identified in a woman in her thirties or forties with COVID-19, enrolled during active disease. Sequencing was done on a sample of peripheral blood. The chain is built from TRBV19 and TRBJ2-7; TRBD2 matches 9 bases. CDR3 residues: CASSSQTSGTYEQYF. The CDR3 nucleotides read TGTGCCAGTAGTTCCCAGACTAGCGGAACCTACGAGCAGTACTTC.